The clone carrying this T cell receptor (beta chain) was counted only a few times. This sample was included in a study of pediatric ulcerative colitis. One to two pinch biopsies were taken from the rectum during colonoscopy. TCRdb's table, derived via immunoSEQ multiplex PCR, lists solely in-frame clones and lacks some. The sample has about 35,000 clones, roughly 77% seen once. The CDR3 sequence is 14 residues long. V gave up 0 bases and J gave up 0 bases, with 6 bases separating them. Germline V gives CDR1 SGHRS, CDR2 YFSETQ. This receptor was taken from a boy younger than 18 with mild ulcerative colitis. The sample consisted of gut tissue. The rearrangement uses TRBV5-1 and TRBJ2-5; D ambiguous. CDR3 sequence: CASSLGGYQETQYF. The DNA for the CDR3 is TGCGCCAGCAGCTTGGGAGGATACCAAGAGACCCAGTACTTC. Looking up the rest from reference TRBV5-1 and TRBJ2-5 gives the full variable domain: KAGVTQTPRYLIKTRGQQVTLSCSPISGHRSVSWYQQTPGQGLQFLFEYFSETQRNKGNFPGRFSGRQFSNSRSEMNVSTLELGDSALYLCASSLGGYQETQYFGPGTRLLVL.